This T cell receptor (beta chain) came from a study of regulatory T cells in long-lasting Graves disease. As to time point: persistent/refractory GD, antithyroid drugs over 5 years with positive TRAb. PBMC RNA served as the TCR library source. To make TCR beta libraries, researchers used iRepertoire HTBI primers and Arm-PCR of CDR3 regions. Via MiXCR, TCRdb re-called the multiplex PCR reads, giving one row per CDR3 protein. The sample yields about 430,000 distinct CDR3 sequences, roughly a fifth seen once. The CDR3 spans 13 residues. Trimming pared 5 bases from V and 4 bases from J, leaving 12 bases between. Per the germline V gene, CDR1 is MDHEN and CDR2 is SYDVKM. In its sample, this clonotype was seen many times.

The sample in question was peripheral blood mononuclear cells (PBMCs), obtained when the disease was refractory, from a patient treated with antithyroid drugs. The chain uses TRBV28 and TRBJ2-7; D possibly corresponds to TRBD2 (5 bases). The clonotype comes from a female donor with Graves disease. The CDR3 here is CASSLSGVYEQYF. Written as DNA, the CDR3 is TGTGCCAGCAGTCTCAGCGGTGTGTACGAGCAGTACTTC.